This T cell receptor beta chain was recovered during a study of identical twins. Overall study findings and caveats: Within twin pairs, the out-of-frame alpha sequences they shared showed excess low generation probability. A cross-sectional statistical analysis, not follow-up of the same donors, supported the conclusions. For monozygotic twins, models underestimated out-of-frame TCR alpha sharing.

TCRdb processed the 5' RACE reads anew with MiXCR; each CDR3 protein has one entry. Among about 690,000 distinct CDR3 sequences listed, 5.5% to 6.5% were seen once. All of the donors were Caucasians in good health. Notes on this clonotype: No antigen is known for it.

CDR3 size: 17 residues. This sequence joins TRBV12-2 and TRBJ2-7; TRBD2 reflects the table's D call only, with no check against the DNA. TRBV12-2 is designated a pseudogene. This TCR was recovered from a man aged 18 to 35 in good health. The sample was naive T cells sorted from blood. This CDR3 is CASRLAKSGLSSYEQYV. The DNA of the CDR3 is TGTGCAAGTCGCTTAGCGAAGTCTGGACTGAGCTCCTACGAGCAGTACGTC.